Sequencing of this T cell receptor (beta chain) was carried out in a study of T cell responses to AZD1222 COVID-19 vaccine. Of note for this clone: As yet, its antigen is unknown.

Regarding the study as a whole: Vaccine-associated CD4 TCRs ranged over spike, dominating at 160-218 and 743-854.

The table came from immunoSEQ multiplex PCR; TCRdb's copy has only in-frame clones and leaves some out. The sample yields roughly 150,000 clones, 80% to 90% seen once. This specimen was peripheral blood, taken on day 0 of AZD1222 vaccination. This clonotype was sampled from an adult in good health.

The CDR3 DNA is TGCGCCAGCAGCCTAGGGACGGTTGCAACTAATGAAAAACTGTTTTTT. Residues: CASSLGTVATNEKLFF. The chain joins TRBV4-3 to TRBJ1-4; D perhaps matches TRBD1 (5 bases). The CDR3 loop spans 16 amino acids. Germline assignment: CDR1 LGHNA and CDR2 YSLEER. The V end was cut by 4 bases, the J end by 0 bases, with 12 bases between.